Following are 26 T cell receptor beta chains from one sample sequenced in a study of cytomegalovirus exposure and HLA in healthy donors. The PCR had 60 Vbeta and 13 Jbeta primers. Profiling relied on immunoSEQ multiplex PCR, and the TCRdb table lists in-frame clones only, not all of them. The sample lists under 40,000 clones; roughly 76% were seen once. Sequencing used PBMCs. Source of these receptors: a woman between 40 and 50 years old in good health and CMV-seronegative.

V usage is TRBV4-2 and J usage is TRBJ1-1; 11 bases are shared with TRBD1. The V and J ends lost 4 bases and 0 bases, in that order; junction bases with no gene match: 7. Germline V gene sequence: CDR1 LGHNA, CDR2 YNFKEQ. The CDR3 length is 17 residues. CDR3 bases: TGTGCCAGCAGCCCGATCGGGACAGGGGGAATGAACACTGAAGCTTTCTTT. Translating it yields CASSPIGTGGMNTEAFF.

V is TRBV18 and J is TRBJ2-7, with 9 bases fitting TRBD1. From germline, CDR1 is KGHSH and CDR2 LQKENI. The V and J ends lost 0 bases and 3 bases, in that order; junction bases with no gene match: 3. This CDR3 comprises 15 residues. The DNA of the CDR3 is TGTGCCAGCTCACCACCGGGACAGGGACGCTACGAGCAGTACTTC. Protein: CASSPPGQGRYEQYF.

This clone was observed once. V usage is TRBV10-3 and J usage is TRBJ2-7; 7 bases are shared with TRBD1. The ends lost 6 bases at V and 4 bases at J; junction bases unmatched: 3. From germline, CDR1 is ENHRY and CDR2 SYGVKD. The CDR3 sequence is 12 residues long. The CDR3, as DNA: TGTGCCATCAGCCCGACAGGGTACGAGCAGTACGTC. Translation gives CAISPTGYEQYV.

The chain is built from TRBV18 and TRBJ1-1; the D gene is possibly TRBD1 (5 bases). The V end was cut by 1 base, the J end by 4 bases, with 13 bases between. The germline gives CDR1 KGHSH, CDR2 LQKENI. This CDR3 has 15 residues. CDR3: CASSPLGQGGTEAFF. DNA for the CDR3: TGTGCCAGCTCACCACTGGGCCAGGGCGGCACTGAAGCTTTCTTT.

The chain carries TRBV19 and TRBJ1-1; D is unclear. Trimming removed 3 bases from V and 1 base from J, with 9 bases in between. The germline V gene encodes CDR1 LNHDA and CDR2 SQIVND (reference sequence). The CDR3 covers 14 residues. The CDR3 DNA reads as TGTGCCAGTAGTATCTCCGGGAGGAACACTGAAGCTTTCTTT. This gives the protein CASSISGRNTEAFF.

The gene calls are TRBV13 and TRBJ2-3, with 9 bases matching TRBD1. Germline V gene sequence: CDR1 PRHDT, CDR2 FYEKMQ (reference sequence). This CDR3 has 16 residues. V was clipped by 1 base and J by 4 bases; unmatched bases: 6. DNA of the CDR3: TGTGCCAGCAGCTTAGCGACAGGGGGGAGCCCAGATACGCAGTATTTT. Its translation is CASSLATGGSPDTQYF.

This chain links TRBV6-1 with TRBJ1-5, with D unclear. Trimming stripped 0 bases from V and 6 bases from J, with 15 bases between. Germline CDR1 MNHNS, CDR2 SASEGT. This CDR3 spans 16 amino acids. The CDR3 spells CASSEAITVPFQPQHF. The CDR3 DNA reads as TGTGCCAGCAGTGAAGCGATAACAGTACCCTTTCAGCCCCAGCATTTT.

This chain joins TRBV7-8 and TRBJ2-5; TRBD2 is a possible D gene (6 bases). Trimming took off 2 bases at V and 1 base at J, with 20 bases between the two ends. The germline V gene encodes CDR1 SGHVS and CDR2 FQNEAQ. The CDR3 runs 18 residues. The CDR3, as DNA: TGTGCCAGCAGCTTATTCCAGGTTGTCGGGGGACTCCAAGAGACCCAGTACTTC. This encodes CASSLFQVVGGLQETQYF.

The chain couples TRBV6-1 to TRBJ2-5; 13 bases map to TRBD2. From germline, CDR1 is MNHNS and CDR2 SASEGT. J lost 3 bases, V lost 6 bases, and 4 bases had no gene match. The CDR3 has 15 residues. The CDR3 here is CASSKLAGGKETQYF. CDR3 coding DNA: TGTGCCAGCAGCAAACTAGCGGGGGGGAAAGAGACCCAGTACTTC.

V is TRBV7-2 and J is TRBJ2-7, with 11 bases that match TRBD1. CDR3 length: 15 residues. The J segment lost 3 bases and the V segment lost 4 bases, leaving 5 bases of the junction unmatched. The germline V gene has CDR1 SGHTA and CDR2 FQGNSA. The CDR3 DNA is TGTGCCAGCAGCTCGGGACAGGGGGAAGGCTACGAGCAGTACTTC. Translating it yields CASSSGQGEGYEQYF.

This clone was recorded a few times. This chain connects TRBV4-3 to TRBJ2-4; TRBD2 might be the D (5 bases). CDR1 is LGHNA, CDR2 YSLEER, per germline. V dropped 4 bases and J dropped 0 bases, with 10 bases sitting between them. This CDR3 region has 15 residues. The CDR3 protein is CASSPSRVAKNIQYF. In nucleotides, the CDR3 is TGCGCCAGCAGCCCATCGCGGGTAGCCAAAAACATTCAGTACTTC.

The CDR3 nucleotides read TGTGCCAGCAGTACGGCCGGGACAGAGTCCTACGAGCAGTACGTC. This codes for CASSTAGTESYEQYV. V gene TRBV28 combines with J gene TRBJ2-7; 7 bases are shared with TRBD1. Germline V gene data show CDR1 as MDHEN and CDR2 as SYDVKM. V dropped 5 bases and J dropped 1; count of bases not matched to a gene: 8. This CDR3 is built from 15 residues.

J is TRBJ2-3 and V is TRBV16; D gene unclear. V gave up 4 bases and J gave up 5 bases, with 4 bases separating them. The CDR3 has 11 residues. The germline gives CDR1 KGHSY, CDR2 FQNENV. The CDR3 bases are TGTGCCAGCAGCCGCAGAGATACGCAGTATTTT. Encoded protein: CASSRRDTQYF.

V and J are TRBV5-1 and TRBJ1-1; 9 bases are a match to TRBD1. CDR1 is SGHRS and CDR2 is YFSETQ in the germline V gene. J was trimmed by 1 base and V by 2 bases; bases with no gene match: 3. The CDR3 is 15 amino acids. The CDR3 bases are TGCGCCAGCAGCTTACAGGGGGCGAAGAACACTGAAGCTTTCTTT. The encoded protein is CASSLQGAKNTEAFF. The full variable domain, its missing parts supplied by reference TRBV5-1 and TRBJ1-1, is KAGVTQTPRYLIKTRGQQVTLSCSPISGHRSVSWYQQTPGQGLQFLFEYFSETQRNKGNFPGRFSGRQFSNSRSEMNVSTLELGDSALYLCASSLQGAKNTEAFFGQGTRLTVV.

This clone was seen a single time. This sequence joins TRBV7-8 and TRBJ1-2, with a tentative D call TRBD1 (5 bases). The V and J ends lost 1 base and 5 bases respectively, with 17 bases between them. The V gene's germline CDR1 is SGHVS and CDR2 FQNEAQ. The CDR3 has 16 amino acids. As DNA, the CDR3 is TGTGCCAGCAGCTTAGAGGAGGCCGGGACTGTTTATGGCTACACCTTC. Its protein product is CASSLEEAGTVYGYTF.

On this clone itself: One end of the junction fails to match germline, which may point to a read error. The genes are TRBV7-7 and TRBJ2-2; a possible D gene is TRBD2 (5 bases). Germline V gene data show CDR1 as SSHAT and CDR2 as FNYEAQ (reference sequence). The CDR3 is made up of 14 amino acids. The CDR3 reads CASSPGGGPGELFF. In DNA form, the CDR3 reads TGTGCTAGCAGCCCCGGAGGAGGACCCGGGGAGCTGTTTTTT.

This chain connects TRBV9 to TRBJ2-3; a weak D match, TRBD2 (5 bases). The CDR3 totals 16 residues. With 3 bases removed from V and 6 bases from J, the gap between germline ends came to 20 bases. In germline, CDR1 is SGDLS, CDR2 YYNGEE. CDR3 sequence (DNA): TGTGCCAGCAGCGACCGGAAGAGGGCCAACCTGGATACGCAGTATTTT. Translated: CASSDRKRANLDTQYF.

The rearrangement links TRBV9 to TRBJ1-5; D unclear. CDR1 SGDLS and CDR2 YYNGEE come from the germline V gene. The CDR3 loop spans 14 amino acids. The V gene lost 3 bases and the J gene lost 3 bases, with 10 bases spanning the gap. The CDR3 reads CASSAGVLNQPQHF. In nucleotides, the CDR3 is TGTGCCAGCAGCGCCGGAGTTCTCAATCAGCCCCAGCATTTT.

The rearrangement joins TRBV14 to TRBJ2-6, with a possible D match to TRBD2 (5 bases). From germline, CDR1 is SGHDN and CDR2 FVKESK. This CDR3 spans 15 amino acids. Trimming left V 1 base short and J 1 base short, with 5 bases between. CDR3 DNA: TGTGCCAGCAGCCAAGGCGGGTCTGGGGCCAACGTCCTGACTTTC. Its translation: CASSQGGSGANVLTF.

This rearrangement joins TRBV6-5 to TRBJ1-4; 7 nucleotides line up with TRBD1. Germline CDR1 is MNHEY and CDR2 is SVGAGI. The J segment lost 5 bases and the V segment lost 0 bases, leaving 3 bases of the junction unmatched. The CDR3 is 15 amino acids. The CDR3 nucleotides are TGTGCCAGCAGTTACTCCGGGACAGTCAATGAAAAACTGTTTTTT. It is translated as CASSYSGTVNEKLFF.

The CDR3 nucleotides read TGTGCCAGCACCCTATCCTATGACCTCGGGGAGCAGTACTTC. It specifies CASTLSYDLGEQYF. The V call is TRBV5-8, the J call TRBJ2-7; the D is unclear. The CDR3 is 14 residues long. V lost 6 bases and J 7 bases, leaving 20 bases between the germline ends. In germline, CDR1 is SGHTS, CDR2 YDEGEE.

The chain links TRBV7-9 to TRBJ2-1, with 8 bases matching TRBD1. Germline values: CDR1 SEHNR, CDR2 FQNEAQ (reference sequence). The CDR3 has 13 residues. Trimming removed 0 bases from V and 8 bases from J; junction bases left unmatched: 0. CDR3 coding DNA: TGTGCCAGCAGCTTAGCGGACAGGGATGAGCAGTTCTTC. Translation gives CASSLADRDEQFF. Based on the CDR3 plus reference TRBV7-9 and TRBJ2-1, the full variable domain is DTGVSQNPRHKITKRGQNVTFRCDPISEHNRLYWYRQTLGQGPEFLTYFQNEAQLEKSRLLSDRFSAERPKGSFSTLEIQRTEQGDSAMYLCASSLADRDEQFFGPGTRLTVL.

The chain has TRBV18 and TRBJ1-4; D call uncertain. V was shortened by 3 bases and J by 0 bases, with 5 bases between the two germline ends. Germline loops: CDR1 KGHSH, CDR2 LQKENI. The CDR3 runs 14 residues. The CDR3 is CASSPSATNEKLFF. CDR3 bases: TGTGCCAGCTCACCCAGTGCAACTAATGAAAAACTGTTTTTT.

The chain is built from TRBV29-1 and TRBJ1-2; 9 bases map to TRBD1. Germline V gives CDR1 SQVTM, CDR2 ANQGSEA. V gave up 1 base and J gave up 0 bases; unmatched junction bases: 6. The CDR3 is 16 residues long. The CDR3 sequence is CSVEVTRTGANYGYTF. CDR3 bases: TGCAGCGTTGAAGTTACCCGGACAGGGGCTAACTATGGCTACACCTTC.

The chain combines TRBV5-4 with TRBJ1-1, with TRBD1 matching over 8 bases. The V gene's germline CDR1 is SGHNT and CDR2 YYREEE (reference sequence). J gave up 3 bases and V 0 bases, and 4 bases lay outside the gene matches. The CDR3 spans 15 residues. CDR3 nucleotide sequence: TGTGCCAGCAGCTTGGCAGGGGGCTGGGACACTGAAGCTTTCTTT. Residues: CASSLAGGWDTEAFF.

CDR3 bases: TGCGCCAGCAGCTCGAGCTCTGGGGCCAACGTCCTGACTTTC. Translated, it gives CASSSSSGANVLTF. The V and J genes are TRBV4-1 and TRBJ2-6; D remains unclear. From germline, CDR1 is MGHRA and CDR2 YSYEKL. V shed 5 bases and J shed 0 bases, with 5 bases lying between them. CDR3 size: 14 residues.